Listed below are T cell receptor beta chains from one sample, sequenced in a study of cytomegalovirus exposure and HLA in healthy donors. Libraries were prepared by immunoSEQ multiplex PCR; TCRdb keeps only in-frame clonotypes and omits some of them. Seen here are 200,000 to 300,000 clones, about four fifths observed once, and the top ten hold more than 1.5%. The sample was PBMCs. The receptors here all came from a woman aged 40-49 years in good health and CMV-seropositive. Each CDR3 is given with its conserved first and last residue. Each record gives: V gene, J gene, D gene, clone size, CDR3 DNA, CDR3 protein. A D gene is named only where the DNA matches it firmly. For some rows the clone size is stated as once, few or many, or as a class when expanded; others skip it.

V: TRBV9
J: TRBJ2-5
D: NA
size: NA
DNA: TGTGCCAGCAGCGCTCCGGACGGGATACAGACCCAGTACTTC
CDR3: CASSAPDGIQTQYF

V: TRBV18
J: TRBJ2-7
D: TRBD1
size: NA
DNA: TGTGCCAGCTCACCGGGACAGAACTACGAGCAGTACTTC
CDR3: CASSPGQNYEQYF

V: TRBV5-1
J: TRBJ2-7
D: TRBD2
size: NA
DNA: TGCGCCAGCAGCTCCGGCGGAGGGGCCGGGGGGGGCGAGCAGTACTTC
CDR3: CASSSGGGAGGGEQYF

V: TRBV18
J: TRBJ2-3
D: TRBD2
size: NA
DNA: TGTGCCAGCTCACCACCGGGCGGGAGCGGCACAGATACGCAGTATTTT
CDR3: CASSPPGGSGTDTQYF

V: TRBV18
J: TRBJ1-1
D: NA
size: NA
DNA: TGTGCCAGCTCACAGGGGGTGGATGAAGCTTTCTTT
CDR3: CASSQGVDEAFF

V: TRBV19
J: TRBJ2-6
D: NA
size: NA
DNA: TGTGCCAGTAGTGTAGGACTGATGAGCTCTGGGGCCAACGTCCTGACTTTC
CDR3: CASSVGLMSSGANVLTF

V: TRBV9
J: TRBJ1-1
D: TRBD1
size: NA
DNA: TGTGCCAGCAGCGCGGACCCGGGACAGGAGAACACTGAAGCTTTCTTT
CDR3: CASSADPGQENTEAFF

V: TRBV27
J: TRBJ2-1
D: TRBD2
size: NA
DNA: TGTGCCAGCAGTTTCCGGACTAGCGGGATTGATGAGCAGTTCTTC
CDR3: CASSFRTSGIDEQFF

V: TRBV30
J: TRBJ2-7
D: NA
size: few
DNA: TGTGCCTGGAGTGTCGGGTACGAGCAGTACTTC
CDR3: CAWSVGYEQYF

V: TRBV18
J: TRBJ2-2
D: NA
size: NA
DNA: TGTGCCAGCTCACCACTTAGATCCTCGAACACCGGGGAGCTGTTTTTT
CDR3: CASSPLRSSNTGELFF

V: TRBV30
J: TRBJ1-1
D: NA
size: NA
DNA: TGTGCCTGGAGGGGGGACATGACGAACACTGAAGCTTTCTTT
CDR3: CAWRGDMTNTEAFF

V: TRBV4-3
J: TRBJ2-1
D: TRBD2
size: NA
DNA: TGCGCCAGCAGCTCACGACTAGCGGGAAGCTCCTACAATGAGCAGTTCTTC
CDR3: CASSSRLAGSSYNEQFF

V: TRBV28
J: TRBJ1-4
D: NA
size: once
DNA: TGTGCCAGCAGGCCCGTGGGGGGAGATGAAAAACTGTTTTTT
CDR3: CASRPVGGDEKLFF

V: TRBV18
J: TRBJ2-7
D: NA
size: few
DNA: TGTGCCAGCTCACCACGGTCGGCGGATTACGAGCAGTACTTC
CDR3: CASSPRSADYEQYF

V: TRBV7-9
J: TRBJ1-1
D: NA
size: few
DNA: TGTGCCAGCAGCTTACACCGGGAGAACACTGAAGCTTTCTTT
CDR3: CASSLHRENTEAFF

V: TRBV30
J: TRBJ1-5
D: NA
size: NA
DNA: TGTGCCAGTACAGCCGGGGGGCTCAATCAGCCCCAGCATTTT
CDR3: CASTAGGLNQPQHF

V: TRBV30
J: TRBJ1-4
D: TRBD1
size: NA
DNA: TGTGCCTGGAGTCCGATTCGACAGGGATCGTGGGAAAAACTGTTTTTT
CDR3: CAWSPIRQGSWEKLFF

V: TRBV9
J: TRBJ1-2
D: TRBD1
size: NA
DNA: TGTGCCAGCAGCATCGCGGACAGGGCTACCTATGGCTACACCTTC
CDR3: CASSIADRATYGYTF

V: TRBV5-1
J: TRBJ2-7
D: TRBD2
size: few
DNA: TGCGCCAGCAGCTATACTAGCGGGACCTACGAGCAGTACTTC
CDR3: CASSYTSGTYEQYF

V: TRBV4-3
J: TRBJ2-2
D: NA
size: NA
DNA: TGCGCCAGCAGCCTATACAGGGTCAACTACACCGGGGAGCTGTTTTTT
CDR3: CASSLYRVNYTGELFF

V: TRBV11-3
J: TRBJ2-5
D: NA
size: NA
DNA: TGTGCCAGCAGCTTACTGTACCAAGAGACCCAGTACTTC
CDR3: CASSLLYQETQYF

V: TRBV28
J: TRBJ2-7
D: TRBD2
size: once
DNA: TGTGCCAGCAGTTTATGGCGGGGGAAGTACGAGCAGTACTTC
CDR3: CASSLWRGKYEQYF

V: TRBV27
J: TRBJ1-5
D: NA
size: NA
DNA: TGTGCCAGCAGTGCGACAGTCAATCAGCCCCAGCATTTT
CDR3: CASSATVNQPQHF

V: TRBV28
J: TRBJ2-7
D: NA
size: NA
DNA: TGTGCCAGCAGTTTCCGGACAGAGCAGTACTTC
CDR3: CASSFRTEQYF

V: TRBV27
J: TRBJ1-4
D: NA
size: NA
DNA: TGTGCCAGCAGTTTCGCAACTAATGAAAAACTGTTTTTT
CDR3: CASSFATNEKLFF

V: TRBV2
J: TRBJ2-1
D: TRBD1
size: NA
DNA: TGTGCCAGCATGGTCAGGACAGGGGCGCATAATGAGCAGTTCTTC
CDR3: CASMVRTGAHNEQFF